This entry lists 14 T cell receptor beta chains sequenced from one sample in a study of tumor and adjacent non-tumor tissue in lung cancer. RNA was extracted from bulk tissue without any cell sorting. Three rounds of nested PCR, following a modified ARM-PCR protocol, produced the TCRbeta library. TCRdb reanalysed the multiplex PCR reads using MiXCR and keeps one entry per CDR3 protein. The sample lists roughly 76,000 distinct CDR3 sequences, approximately 68% occurring once. The specimen sequenced was lung tumor tissue. All receptors derive from a woman in her seventies with non-small cell lung cancer.

On this clonotype: At one of its ends the junction is not consistent with the germline gene, which may arise from a read error. The rearrangement links TRBV11-1 to TRBJ2-2; 7 bases align to TRBD1. This CDR3 is built from 15 residues. Germline CDR1 reads SGHAT; CDR2 reads FQDESV (reference sequence). CDR3 sequence reads: CASSLESGYTGEMFF. CDR3 coding DNA: TGTGCCAGCAGCTTAGAGAGCGGTTACACAGGGGAGATGTTTTTT.

Regarding this clonotype: This clone may be a read error of a much larger clone one base away. The chain combines TRBV28 with TRBJ2-2; D not certain. V lost 7 bases to trimming and J lost 7 bases, with 16 bases between them. This CDR3 spans 14 amino acids. Germline values: CDR1 MDHEN, CDR2 SYDVKM. CDR3 nucleotide sequence: TGTGCCAGCAATGCAGACTCCCACTACGGGGAGCTGTTTTTT. Residues: CASNADSHYGELFF.

Regarding this clonotype: A much larger clonotype is one base distant, so this may be a read error. The chain carries TRBV20-1 and TRBJ2-5; unclear D gene. The V end was cut by 0 bases, the J end by 10 bases, with 18 bases between. Germline values: CDR1 DFQATT, CDR2 SNEGSKA (reference sequence). CDR3 length: 14 amino acids. As DNA, the CDR3 is TGCAGTGCTAGAGATCTGGGCGGACCAGATGGCCAGTACTTC. As protein: CSARDLGGPDGQYF.

This clonotype appeared a single time. At one end, the junction sequence differs from germline, possibly due to a read error. The J gene is TRBJ2-1, the V gene TRBV4-2; 7 nucleotides align to TRBD1. CDR3 length: 16 amino acids. From germline, CDR1 is LGHNA and CDR2 YNFKEQ. CDR3 region: CASSHGTGDTDNEQFF. The CDR3 DNA follows: TGTGCCAGCAGCCACGGTACAGGGGACACCGACAATGAGCAATTCTTC.

As for this clonotype: The junction and the germline gene differ at one end; a read error may be behind it. This chain links TRBV24-1 with TRBJ2-1; 8 bases are shared with TRBD1. The CDR3 loop spans 15 amino acids. Germline CDR1 reads KGHDR; CDR2 reads SFDVKD. The CDR3: CATSDPRTGSGEQFF. Here the CDR3 DNA reads TGTGCCACAAGTGATCCCCGGACAGGGTCGGGCGAGCAGTTCTTC.

To note about this clonotype: A much larger clone lies a single base off, so this may be a read error. This chain uses TRBV11-2 with TRBJ2-3, with D possibly TRBD1 on 5 matching bases. This CDR3 is 16 amino acids long. CDR1 is SGHAT, CDR2 FQNNGV, per germline. V was trimmed by 5 bases and J by 2 bases, leaving 17 bases between them. Here the CDR3 DNA reads TGTGCCAGCAGCCCCAGGGTAGGAGCGAACACAGATACGCAGTATTTT. Translating it yields CASSPRVGANTDTQYF.

This clonotype has just a few counts. A much larger clone lies one base from this, so it may be a read error. The chain couples TRBV30 to TRBJ2-2, with a tentative D call TRBD1 (5 bases). Germline V CDR1 and CDR2: GTSNPN, SVGIG (reference sequence). The CDR3 loop spans 13 amino acids. The CDR3 region is CARSVSRDGELFF. The CDR3 nucleotides read TGTGCCCGGAGTGTAAGCAGGGACGGGGAGCTGTTTTTT.

Points on this clonotype: A read error is likely, as this CDR3 ends without the conserved phenylalanine or tryptophan. The rearrangement uses TRBV30 and TRBJ2-7; weak D call: TRBD2 (6 bases). Looked up from germline, CDR1 is GTSNPN and CDR2 is SVGIG (reference sequence). The CDR3 is 16 amino acids. The CDR3 loop is CAYERRAGSISYGQYL. The CDR3 nucleotides read TGTGCTTATGAACGGCGGGCCGGGAGTATCTCCTACGGGCAGTACTTG.

The V and J genes are TRBV6-1 and TRBJ2-7; 13 positions match TRBD2. The V gene's germline CDR1 is MNHNS and CDR2 SASEGT. V lost 7 bases to trimming and J lost 0 bases; unmatched junction nucleotides: 9. This CDR3 has 17 amino acids. The DNA for the CDR3 is TGTGCCAGCATCTCCGGACTAGCGGGAGCCATCTCCTACGAGCAGTACTTC. This sequence encodes CASISGLAGAISYEQYF.

As concerns this clonotype: A read error may account for a junction end that differs from germline. The chain combines TRBV6-5 with TRBJ2-7; 7 nucleotides agree with TRBD2. Germline CDR1 is MNHEY and CDR2 is SVGAGI. The CDR3 is made up of 16 amino acids. In DNA, the CDR3 is TGTGCCAGCAGTTACTATTGGGGCGGGAGTCCCCACGAGAAGTACTTC. It specifies CASSYYWGGSPHEKYF.

To note about this clonotype: One end of the junction does not line up with germline, which may come from a read error. The V gene is TRBV5-1, the J gene TRBJ2-1; 8 bases agree with TRBD2. Germline V gives CDR1 SGHRS, CDR2 YFSETQ. The CDR3 is 15 amino acids. This CDR3 reads CASSLAGVTYDEQFF. The CDR3 bases are TGCGCCAGCAGCTTAGCGGGAGTAACCTACGATGAGCAGTTCTTC.

In this sample, this clonotype turned up a few times. A much larger clone differs by one base, so this may be a read error. The DNA for the CDR3 is TGCAGTGCTTCGGGGATGGACGGCGGGGGACCCCAGCATTTT. This gives the protein CSASGMDGGGPQHF. V usage is TRBV20-1 and J usage is TRBJ1-5; D might be TRBD1 (5 bases). The V gene's germline CDR1 is DFQATT and CDR2 SNEGSKA (reference sequence). The germline V and J ends were trimmed by 5 bases and 10 bases, with 21 bases remaining between them. This CDR3 is built from 14 residues.

With respect to this clonotype: One end of the junction is discordant with germline, which a read error may explain. The chain carries TRBV4-1 and TRBJ1-1; perhaps TRBD1 as D (6 bases). The CDR3 has 14 residues. Germline CDR1 and CDR2: MGHRA and YSYEKL. The CDR3 DNA sequence: TGCGCAAGCAGCGAGGGCTTTCAGGGACATGAAGCTTTCTTT. Translated: CASSEGFQGHEAFF.

This clonotype was detected a few times. A much bigger clone sits one base away, suggesting this may be a read error. This chain uses TRBV28 with TRBJ2-7; D remains unclear. Trimming stripped 8 bases from V and 3 bases from J, with 8 bases between. CDR1 MDHEN and CDR2 SYDVKM come from the germline V gene. This CDR3 has 11 residues. CDR3 loop: CASGNNYEQYF. Here the CDR3 DNA reads TGTGCCAGCGGTAATAACTACGAGCAGTACTTC.